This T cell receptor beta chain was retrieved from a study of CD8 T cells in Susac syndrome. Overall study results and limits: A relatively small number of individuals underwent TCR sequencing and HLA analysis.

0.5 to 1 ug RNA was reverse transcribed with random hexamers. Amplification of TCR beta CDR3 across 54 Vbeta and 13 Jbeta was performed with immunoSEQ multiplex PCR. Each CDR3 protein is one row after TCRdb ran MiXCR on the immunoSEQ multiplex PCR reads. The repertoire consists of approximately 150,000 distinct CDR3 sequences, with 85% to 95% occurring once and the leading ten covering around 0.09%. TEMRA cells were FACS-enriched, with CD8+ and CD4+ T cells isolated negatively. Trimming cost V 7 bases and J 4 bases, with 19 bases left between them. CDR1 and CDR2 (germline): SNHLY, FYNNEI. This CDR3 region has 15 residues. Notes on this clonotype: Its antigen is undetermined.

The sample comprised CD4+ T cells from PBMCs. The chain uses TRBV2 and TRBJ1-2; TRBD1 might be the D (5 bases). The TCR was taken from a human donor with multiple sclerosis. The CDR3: CASKGSVQGPYGYTF. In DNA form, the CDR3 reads TGTGCCAGCAAGGGCAGTGTGCAGGGCCCCTATGGCTACACCTTC.